This T cell receptor beta chain was documented in a study of long-term antiretroviral therapy in people with HIV. Across the study: The study's earliest collections predate the 2015 immediate-ART recommendation by about a decade. General study points: In HIV, the repertoires covered a tighter span of CDR3 lengths than in controls.

Per the germline V gene, CDR1 is SGDLS and CDR2 is YYNGEE. CDR3 length: 13 residues. Germline trimming cut 4 bases from V and 8 bases from J; bases unmatched to any gene: 8. Concerning this clone itself: Its antigen is not known.

The authors ran the immunoSEQ assay, v3.0, at survey level. In sequencing, about 40,000-50,000 T-cell genomes per sample were targeted. Measured with immunoSEQ multiplex PCR; TCRdb has only the in-frame clones, and not every one. The sample has some 21,000 clones, over 75% seen once. The receptor comes from a young man with HIV. The sample was unsorted PBMCs, taken 0.2 years before starting antiretroviral therapy. V is TRBV9 and J is TRBJ1-2, with 7 bases that match TRBD1. The CDR3 DNA sequence: TGTGCCAGCAGCACCTGGGACAGCCGGGGCTACACCTTC. Protein product: CASSTWDSRGYTF.